Listed below are T cell receptor beta chains from one sample, sequenced in a study of early T cells in non-severe SARS-CoV-2 infection. TCRdb processed the 5' RACE reads anew with MiXCR; each CDR3 protein has one entry. The data hold more than 15,000 distinct CDR3 sequences, with 4.5% to 6% observed a single time. The specimen comprised whole blood, sampled at baseline. The receptors derive from an adult who was a healthcare worker with PCR-confirmed SARS-CoV-2 infection or an uninfected control (not recorded which). CDR3s include the opening cysteine and the closing phenylalanine or tryptophan. The D gene is left open where the match is weak. Clone size, where shown, is once, few, many, or a class for clones that have expanded.

d_call,v_call,clone_size,j_call,cdr3_nt,cdr3_aa
.,TRBV9,many,TRBJ2-2,TGTGCCAGCAGTGCTTCTCCCGTTGGCGGGGAGCTGTTTTTT,CASSASPVGGELFF
.,TRBV7-2,.,TRBJ2-5,TGTGCCAGCAGCTTAGCGTGGGAGACCCAGTACTTC,CASSLAWETQYF
TRBD2,TRBV4-2,many,TRBJ2-3,TGTGCCAGCAGCCTCGGGGGGAGGAAGGCAGATACGCAGTATTTT,CASSLGGRKADTQYF
TRBD1,TRBV6-6,.,TRBJ2-1,TGTGCCAGCAGTTACCTACAGGGGTTATCCTCCTACAATGAGCAGTTCTTC,CASSYLQGLSSYNEQFF
.,TRBV5-1,.,TRBJ2-3,TGCGCCAGCAGCTCTTCCCTCTCGACTAGAGTGGTTACGCAGTATTTT,CASSSSLSTRVVTQYF
.,TRBV7-8,few,TRBJ2-7,TGTGCCAGCAGCTCTCGGAGACTAGTGGCCTACGAGCAGTACTTC,CASSSRRLVAYEQYF
.,TRBV19,many,TRBJ2-5,TGTGCCAGCCAAACTTCGGACAGCCGTGAGACCCAGTACTTC,CASQTSDSRETQYF
TRBD1,TRBV7-9,many,TRBJ1-2,TGTGCCAGCAGCATGGGACAGGGGCCCACCTTC,CASSMGQGPTF
.,TRBV11-3,many,TRBJ2-3,TGTGCCAGCAGCCTTCACACAGATACGCAGTATTTT,CASSLHTDTQYF
.,TRBV15,many,TRBJ1-1,TGTGCCACCAGCAGGGAGATAGACTCGAACACTGAAGCTTTCTTT,CATSREIDSNTEAFF
.,TRBV11-2,many,TRBJ1-2,TGTGCCAGCAGCTTATCCACTGCAGGGAATTATGGCTACACCTTC,CASSLSTAGNYGYTF
TRBD1,TRBV7-2,many,TRBJ1-6,TGTGCCAGCAGCGAACAGGGGGCAAATTCACCCCTCCACTTT,CASSEQGANSPLHF
.,TRBV3-1,many,TRBJ2-6,TGTGCCAGCAGCGCAACTGGGGCCAACGTCCTGACTTTC,CASSATGANVLTF
TRBD1,TRBV6-5,many,TRBJ1-1,TGTGCCAGCAGTCCCCGGACAGGGGAAAACACTGAAGCTTTCTTT,CASSPRTGENTEAFF
.,TRBV5-1,few,TRBJ2-7,TGCGCCAGCAGCCGGCGCGGCTACGAGCAGTACTTC,CASSRRGYEQYF
.,TRBV20-1,many,TRBJ2-5,TGCAGTGCTATAGTAGACAGTAAAGAGACCCAGTACTTC,CSAIVDSKETQYF